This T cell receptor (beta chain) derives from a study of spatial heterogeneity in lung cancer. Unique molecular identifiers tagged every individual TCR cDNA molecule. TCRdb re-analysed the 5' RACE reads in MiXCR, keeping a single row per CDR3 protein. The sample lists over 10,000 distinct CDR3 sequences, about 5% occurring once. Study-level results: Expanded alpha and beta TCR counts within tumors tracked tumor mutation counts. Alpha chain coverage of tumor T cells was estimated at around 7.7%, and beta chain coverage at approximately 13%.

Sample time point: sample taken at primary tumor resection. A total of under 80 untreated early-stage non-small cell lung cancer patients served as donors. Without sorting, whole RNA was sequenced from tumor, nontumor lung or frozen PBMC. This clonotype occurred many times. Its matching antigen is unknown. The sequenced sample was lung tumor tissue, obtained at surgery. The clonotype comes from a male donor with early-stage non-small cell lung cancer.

CDR3 amino acids: CASSSRTSGSYNEQFF. The CDR3 nucleotides read TGTGCCAGCAGCTCCCGGACTAGCGGCTCCTACAATGAGCAGTTCTTC. The chain is built from TRBV11-3 and TRBJ2-1; 10 bases line up with TRBD2. J gave up 0 bases and V 4 bases, and 3 bases lay outside the gene matches. Germline CDR1 is SGHNT and CDR2 is YENEEA. The CDR3 totals 16 residues.